The 2 T cell receptor beta chains below all came from one sample that was sequenced in a study of cytomegalovirus exposure and HLA in healthy donors. Researchers ran the PCR with 60 Vbeta and 13 Jbeta primers. Profiled with immunoSEQ multiplex PCR; TCRdb holds only in-frame clones, not every one. The sample yields fewer than 150,000 clones, around 80% seen once. Sequencing was performed on PBMCs. The receptors shown here come from a man over 45 in good health and CMV-seronegative.

The rearrangement links TRBV6-5 to TRBJ1-6; D gene unclear. Deletions cut 6 bases from V and 10 bases from J, with 16 bases between. Germline lookup yields CDR1 MNHEY and CDR2 SVGAGI. The CDR3 loop spans 14 amino acids. In nucleotides, the CDR3 is TGTGCCAGCAGCAGACATTCTCCCAAATCACCCCTCCACTTT. Its translation is CASSRHSPKSPLHF.

This clone has more than one count but fewer than ten. This chain links TRBV19 with TRBJ2-3, with TRBD2 matching 12 bases. The germline CDR1 and CDR2 sequences are LNHDA and SQIVND (reference sequence). The CDR3 spans 19 residues. The trim removed 0 bases at V and 4 bases at J, leaving 11 bases unmatched. CDR3 residues: CASSIDGLAGGRYADTQYF. CDR3 sequence (DNA): TGTGCCAGTAGTATAGACGGGCTAGCGGGAGGGCGTTACGCAGATACGCAGTATTTT.